This TCR beta chain was sequenced for a study of a mutant IDH1 vaccine in newly diagnosed glioma. At the level of the study: Of the patients given treatment, approximately 60% were male and approximately 40% were female, and a mean age of roughly 40 years was recorded.

This clone has more than one count but fewer than ten. Antigen specificity is unknown. Study-wide results and limits: Induction of immune responses by the vaccine occurred in 93.3% of patients.

Time point given: baseline, week 1 (first vaccination visit). Treatment: pre-vaccination baseline after standard-of-care therapy. Method: immunoSEQ multiplex PCR; TCRdb's copy keeps in-frame clones and lacks some. The sample lists about 88,000 clones, over 75% occurring once. V was cut by 5 bases and J by 1 base, with 9 bases left in between. From germline, CDR1 is SGHRS and CDR2 YFSETQ. The CDR3 extends over 13 amino acids. The sample here was PBMCs, taken from a glioma patient treated with radiotherapy, temozolomide or both. The sequence came from a man aged 35 to 55 with glioma. Some clones in this sample may be carry-over from other donors' samples. V gene TRBV5-1 combines with J gene TRBJ1-1, with D perhaps TRBD1 (5 bases). CDR3 protein: CASRAGPNTEAFF. The CDR3 region has the DNA TGCGCCAGCAGGGCAGGGCCGAACACTGAAGCTTTCTTT.